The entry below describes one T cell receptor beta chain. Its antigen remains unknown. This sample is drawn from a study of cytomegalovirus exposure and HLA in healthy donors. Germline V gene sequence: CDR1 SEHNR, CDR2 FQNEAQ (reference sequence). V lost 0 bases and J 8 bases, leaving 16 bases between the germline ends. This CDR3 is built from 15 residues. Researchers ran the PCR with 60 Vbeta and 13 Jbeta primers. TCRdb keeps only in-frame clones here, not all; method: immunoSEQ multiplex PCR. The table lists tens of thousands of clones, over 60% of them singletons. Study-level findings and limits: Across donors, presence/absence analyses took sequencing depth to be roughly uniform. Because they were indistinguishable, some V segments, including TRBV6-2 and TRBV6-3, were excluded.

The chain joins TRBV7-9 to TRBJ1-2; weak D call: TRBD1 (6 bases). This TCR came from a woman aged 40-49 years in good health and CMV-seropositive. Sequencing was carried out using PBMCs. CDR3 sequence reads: CASSLAKTGWYGYTF. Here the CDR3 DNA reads TGTGCCAGCAGCTTAGCTAAAACAGGGTGGTACGGCTACACCTTC.